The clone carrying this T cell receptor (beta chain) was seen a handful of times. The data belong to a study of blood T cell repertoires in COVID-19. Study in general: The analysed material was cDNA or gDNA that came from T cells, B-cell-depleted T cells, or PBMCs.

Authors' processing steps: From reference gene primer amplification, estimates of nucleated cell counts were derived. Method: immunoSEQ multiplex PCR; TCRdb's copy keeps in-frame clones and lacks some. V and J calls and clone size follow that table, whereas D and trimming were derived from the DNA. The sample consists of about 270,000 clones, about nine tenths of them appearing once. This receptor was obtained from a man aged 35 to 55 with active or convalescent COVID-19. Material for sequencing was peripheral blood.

Here the CDR3 DNA reads TGCGCCAGCAGCCAAACAGCTATCACTGAAGCTTTCTTT. Amino acids: CASSQTAITEAFF. This chain uses TRBV4-1 with TRBJ1-1, with D hard to call. Between the trimmed V and J ends, which lost 2 bases and 4 bases, there was a span of 8 bases. The CDR3 has 13 residues. Looked up from germline, CDR1 is MGHRA and CDR2 is YSYEKL.